Presented here are 8 T cell receptor beta chains from one specimen sequenced in a study of CD8+ T cells in alopecia areata. RNA extraction and reverse transcription yielded cDNA as sequencing template. The table came from immunoSEQ multiplex PCR; TCRdb's copy has only in-frame clones and leaves some out. The sample gives roughly 250,000 clones, about 68% of which show up once; around 1.2% is in the top ten. This material consisted of CD4+ T cells sorted from blood, taken at week 0. These receptors all stem from a human donor with alopecia areata.

This clone appeared a single time. The chain uses TRBV5-1 and TRBJ2-1, with a possible D match to TRBD2 (5 bases). The CDR3 is 14 residues long. The germline gives CDR1 SGHRS, CDR2 YFSETQ. V was trimmed by 4 bases and J by 2 bases, leaving 10 bases between them. The CDR3 here is CASSPGSTYNEQFF. In DNA, the CDR3 is TGCGCCAGCAGCCCGGGAAGCACCTACAATGAGCAGTTCTTC.

The V gene is TRBV18, the J gene TRBJ1-2; TRBD1 matches 7 bases. The germline V gene encodes CDR1 KGHSH and CDR2 LQKENI. The CDR3 is made up of 11 amino acids. The V gene end was trimmed by 3 bases and the J gene end by 10 bases; junction bases not matched to a gene: 2. The CDR3 is CASSPGQTYTF. As DNA, the CDR3 is TGTGCCAGCTCACCGGGACAGACCTACACCTTC.

The chain carries TRBV20-1 and TRBJ2-7, with TRBD1 identical over 7 bases. V lost 5 bases to trimming and J lost 2 bases; unmatched junction nucleotides: 0. Germline V CDR1 and CDR2: DFQATT, SNEGSKA (reference sequence). This CDR3 is built from 11 residues. The CDR3 protein is CSAGTAYEQYF. The CDR3 DNA sequence: TGCAGTGCTGGGACAGCCTACGAGCAGTACTTC.

This CDR3 reads CASSQTGATDTQYF. The CDR3 nucleotides are TGTGCCAGCAGCCAAACAGGGGCCACAGATACGCAGTATTTT. The J gene is TRBJ2-3, the V gene TRBV7-2, with 7 positions matching TRBD1. CDR1 SGHTA and CDR2 FQGNSA come from the germline V gene. J was trimmed by 2 bases and V by 5 bases; bases with no gene match: 4. This CDR3 comprises 14 residues. Using reference TRBV7-2 and TRBJ2-3 for the parts outside the CDR3, the full variable domain is GAGVSQSPSNKVTEKGKDVELRCDPISGHTALYWYRQSLGQGLEFLIYFQGNSAPDKSGLPSDRFSAERTGGSVSTLTIQRTQQEDSAVYLCASSQTGATDTQYFGPGTRLTVL.

The chain joins TRBV29-1 to TRBJ2-2, with D perhaps given as TRBD1 or TRBD2 (6 bases each). V gave up 1 base and J gave up 7 bases, with 10 bases separating them. This CDR3 region has 13 residues. Germline assignment: CDR1 SQVTM and CDR2 ANQGSEA. The CDR3 loop is CSVEGGGHGELFF. The CDR3 coding sequence is TGCAGCGTTGAAGGTGGGGGGCACGGGGAGCTGTTTTTT.

The genes are TRBV29-1 and TRBJ2-1, with D hard to call. The germline CDR1 and CDR2 sequences are SQVTM and ANQGSEA. CDR3 length: 11 residues. Between the trimmed V and J ends, which lost 0 bases and 10 bases, there was a span of 7 bases. The CDR3 here is CSVEEGWEQFF. CDR3 coding DNA: TGCAGCGTTGAAGAGGGCTGGGAGCAGTTCTTC.

This clone was observed a few times. The CDR3 DNA sequence: TGCAGCGTCGAATCTGGGGCCAACGTCCTGACTTTC. Protein sequence: CSVESGANVLTF. J is TRBJ2-6 and V is TRBV29-1, with D uncertain. Trimming left V 6 bases short and J 1 base short, with 4 bases between. There are 12 residues in the CDR3. Germline V gene sequence: CDR1 SQVTM, CDR2 ANQGSEA.

This chain uses TRBV5-1 with TRBJ1-1, with D hard to call. Trimming cost V 8 bases and J 0 bases, with 14 bases left between them. The CDR3 is made up of 14 amino acids. Germline lookup yields CDR1 SGHRS and CDR2 YFSETQ. The CDR3 bases are TGCGCCAGTTTCATGACCGAGATGAACACTGAAGCTTTCTTT. The encoded protein is CASFMTEMNTEAFF.